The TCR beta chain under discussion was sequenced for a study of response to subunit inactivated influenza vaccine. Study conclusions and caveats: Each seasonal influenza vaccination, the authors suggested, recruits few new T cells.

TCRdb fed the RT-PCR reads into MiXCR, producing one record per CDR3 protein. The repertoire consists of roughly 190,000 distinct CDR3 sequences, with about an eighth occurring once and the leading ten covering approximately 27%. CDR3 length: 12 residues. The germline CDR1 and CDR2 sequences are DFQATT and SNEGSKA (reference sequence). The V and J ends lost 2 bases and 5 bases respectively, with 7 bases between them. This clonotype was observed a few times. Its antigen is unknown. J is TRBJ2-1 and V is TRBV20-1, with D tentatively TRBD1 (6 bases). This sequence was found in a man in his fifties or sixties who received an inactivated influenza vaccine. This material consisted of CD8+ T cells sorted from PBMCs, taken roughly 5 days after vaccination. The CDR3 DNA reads TGCAGTGCTAGAAACAGGGACAATGAGCAGTTCTTC. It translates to CSARNRDNEQFF.